A single sample gave rise to the 30 T cell receptor beta chains below, sequenced in a study of blood T cell repertoires in COVID-19. Clones were sequenced by immunoSEQ multiplex PCR, and TCRdb holds only the in-frame ones, with some missing. The sample lists 250,000 to 350,000 clones, 87% occurring once. The specimen was peripheral blood. The source of these receptors is a woman aged 45 to 65 who had recovered from COVID-19.

The chain recombines TRBV7-2 with TRBJ1-1; TRBD1 aligns across 8 bases. The CDR3 is 15 residues long. The V segment lost 5 bases and the J segment 6 bases; nucleotides outside the gene matches: 11. Germline loops: CDR1 SGHTA, CDR2 FQGNSA. CDR3 nucleotides: TGTGCCAGCAGCATTGGACAGGGTTTAGTGTCTGAAGCTTTCTTT. It yields the protein CASSIGQGLVSEAFF.

For the CDR3, the DNA is TGTGCCAGCAATCCCCGAGGAGGAAGCTACGAGCAGTACTTC. Its protein is CASNPRGGSYEQYF. The V call is TRBV6-5, the J call TRBJ2-7, with D possibly being TRBD2 (5 bases). The CDR3 covers 14 residues. Germline loops: CDR1 MNHEY, CDR2 SVGAGI. Trimming removed 7 bases at V and 3 bases at J, with 16 bases between.

The chain employs TRBV11-2 and TRBJ1-6; no definite D call. V was shortened by 2 bases and J by 9 bases, with 11 bases between the two germline ends. The CDR3 loop spans 14 amino acids. Per germline, CDR1 SGHAT and CDR2 FQNNGV. The CDR3 coding sequence is TGTGCCAGCAGCTTAATGGGAGTCGGTTCACCCCTCCACTTT. Translating it yields CASSLMGVGSPLHF. Based on the CDR3 plus reference TRBV11-2 and TRBJ1-6, the full variable domain is EAGVAQSPRYKIIEKRQSVAFWCNPISGHATLYWYQQILGQGPKLLIQFQNNGVVDDSQLPKDRFSAERLKGVDSTLKIQPAKLEDSAVYLCASSLMGVGSPLHFGNGTRLTVT.

The genes are TRBV15 and TRBJ2-1; 11 nucleotides line up with TRBD2. Trimming at V came to 3 bases and at J to 2 bases, leaving 3 bases not matched to a gene. Germline CDR1 reads LNHNV; CDR2 reads YYDKDF (reference sequence). This CDR3 has 16 amino acids. Here the CDR3 reads CATSSVAGGTYNEQFF. The CDR3 DNA reads TGTGCCACCAGCAGCGTAGCGGGAGGGACCTACAATGAGCAGTTCTTC.

The rearrangement uses TRBV19 and TRBJ1-5, with 9 positions matching TRBD1. Looked up from germline, CDR1 is LNHDA and CDR2 is SQIVND (reference sequence). The J segment lost 7 bases and the V segment lost 5 bases, leaving 9 bases of the junction unmatched. This CDR3 spans 15 amino acids. Here the CDR3 reads CASSDTGTGRQPQHF. CDR3 DNA sequence: TGTGCCAGTAGTGATACCGGGACAGGGAGACAGCCCCAGCATTTT. The whole variable domain, filled in from reference TRBV19 and TRBJ1-5, reads DGGITQSPKYLFRKEGQNVTLSCEQNLNHDAMYWYRQDPGQGLRLIYYSQIVNDFQKGDIAEGYSVSREKKESFPLTVTSAQKNPTAFYLCASSDTGTGRQPQHFGDGTRLSIL.

The V call is TRBV6-1, the J call TRBJ1-5; the match to TRBD1 covers 12 bases. Germline loops: CDR1 MNHNS, CDR2 SASEGT. This CDR3 comprises 20 residues. V dropped 2 bases and J dropped 6; count of bases not matched to a gene: 17. The CDR3, as DNA: TGTGCCAGCAGTGAATCGCAGGGCGTAGGGACAGGGGGCTTTGGTCAGCCCCAGCATTTT. Amino acids: CASSESQGVGTGGFGQPQHF.

In this sample, this clone turned up a few times. This chain joins TRBV28 and TRBJ1-1; a weak D match, TRBD1 (5 bases). V lost 5 bases and J 7 bases, leaving 11 bases between the germline ends. The germline V gene encodes CDR1 MDHEN and CDR2 SYDVKM. The CDR3 consists of 12 residues. The CDR3 nucleotides read TGTGCCAGCAGTGTCCCGGGACTTGAAGCTTTCTTT. Residues: CASSVPGLEAFF.

V is TRBV12-5 and J is TRBJ1-2, with D possibly TRBD1 on 6 matching bases. CDR1 and CDR2 from the germline V gene are LGHNT and FRNRAP. The CDR3 has 14 residues. Trimming left V 5 bases short and J 7 bases short, with 17 bases between. In DNA form, the CDR3 reads TGTGCTAGTGGTCGAAGGGGGGGTTCTGGTGGCTACACCTTC. Amino acids: CASGRRGGSGGYTF. The full variable domain, in which reference TRBV12-5 and TRBJ1-2 provide the parts outside the CDR3, is DARVTQTPRHKVTEMGQEVTMRCQPILGHNTVFWYRQTMMQGLELLAYFRNRAPLDDSGMPKDRFSAEMPDATLATLKIQPSEPRDSAVYFCASGRRGGSGGYTFGSGTRLTVV.

This rearrangement joins TRBV27 to TRBJ1-2; perhaps TRBD1 as D (6 bases). From germline, CDR1 is MNHEY and CDR2 SMNVEV (reference sequence). The CDR3 has 16 residues. Trimming stripped 5 bases from V and 7 bases from J, with 23 bases between. CDR3 nucleotide sequence: TGTGCCAGCAGTCCGGGGGCGGGGGGGTACCAGGGTGGCTACACCTTC. Amino acid sequence: CASSPGAGGYQGGYTF.

This clone was recorded only once. This chain links TRBV27 with TRBJ2-7; 7 bases line up with TRBD1. The CDR3 length is 14 residues. Unmatched junction bases numbered 5, after V lost 5 bases and J lost 1 base. CDR1 is MNHEY and CDR2 is SMNVEV in the germline V gene (reference sequence). As DNA, the CDR3 is TGTGCCAGCAGTACCAGGACAGGTTCCTACGAGCAGTACTTC. It codes for CASSTRTGSYEQYF.

The rearrangement uses TRBV2 and TRBJ1-2; perhaps TRBD1 as D (6 bases). The CDR3 contains 13 residues. V lost 9 bases, J lost 2 bases, and 13 bases lay in between. Looked up from germline, CDR1 is SNHLY and CDR2 is FYNNEI. The CDR3 region has the DNA TGTGCCAGTAACAGGGAATCAAACTATGGCTACACCTTC. Protein product: CASNRESNYGYTF.

The gene calls are TRBV6-2 or TRBV6-3 and TRBJ2-7; 10 bases fit TRBD1. V lost 2 bases to trimming and J lost 5 bases; unmatched junction nucleotides: 6. Germline V lookup: CDR1 MNHEY, CDR2 SVGEGT. The length of the CDR3 is 15 residues. The CDR3 DNA reads TGTGCCAGCAGTTACAGAGACAGGGGGCGGAACGAGCAGTACTTC. It yields the protein CASSYRDRGRNEQYF.

This chain joins TRBV10-3 and TRBJ2-1; D is unresolved. Trimming took 9 bases from V and 1 from J, leaving 10 bases between them. Germline loops: CDR1 ENHRY, CDR2 SYGVKD. There are 13 residues in the CDR3. CDR3 sequence (DNA): TGTGCCATTCACTCACCATCCTACAATGAGCAGTTCTTC. This codes for CAIHSPSYNEQFF.

The chain carries TRBV27 and TRBJ2-3; 13 positions agree with TRBD2. V dropped 5 bases and J dropped 4; count of bases not matched to a gene: 9. Germline V gene sequence: CDR1 MNHEY, CDR2 SMNVEV (reference sequence). The CDR3 contains 17 residues. In DNA, the CDR3 is TGTGCCAGCAGTACCCGAGGGACTAGCGGGACCGCAGATACGCAGTATTTT. It yields the protein CASSTRGTSGTADTQYF.

The rearrangement joins TRBV5-1 to TRBJ1-1, with a possible D match to TRBD1 (5 bases). Per the germline V gene, CDR1 is SGHRS and CDR2 is YFSETQ. The CDR3 sequence is 15 residues long. Trimming removed 4 bases at V and 1 base at J, with 14 bases between. The CDR3 region has the DNA TGCGCCAGCAGCCCGTTTCAGGGTCGGAACACTGAAGCTTTCTTT. The encoded protein is CASSPFQGRNTEAFF.

The chain links TRBV7-2 to TRBJ2-1; D remains ambiguous. The CDR3 contains 13 residues. Germline CDR1 is SGHTA and CDR2 is FQGNSA. V was clipped by 4 bases and J by 6 bases, with 10 bases between them. Here the CDR3 DNA reads TGTGCCAGCAGCTCCCAGGTGGGCAATGAGCAGTTCTTC. Amino acids: CASSSQVGNEQFF.

The gene calls are TRBV25-1 and TRBJ2-6; D not certain. The V end lost 6 bases, the J end lost 0 bases, and 9 bases lay between the germline ends. This CDR3 has 15 amino acids. The V gene's germline CDR1 is MGHDK and CDR2 SYGVNS. The CDR3 bases are TGTGCCAGCAGCGATGACATCTCTGGGGCCAACGTCCTGACTTTC. As protein: CASSDDISGANVLTF.

This clone was observed once. This chain links TRBV9 with TRBJ2-7; 8 bases agree with TRBD1. Germline CDR1 and CDR2: SGDLS and YYNGEE. With 2 bases clipped from V and 5 bases from J, the junction kept 6 bases outside the gene matches. The CDR3 consists of 14 residues. This CDR3 reads CASSVQGAIDEQYF. CDR3 nucleotides: TGTGCCAGCAGCGTGCAGGGGGCAATCGACGAGCAGTACTTC.

The rearrangement links TRBV28 to TRBJ2-7, with a tentative D call TRBD1 (6 bases). Trimming took off 10 bases at V and 4 bases at J, with 14 bases between the two ends. Per the germline V gene, CDR1 is MDHEN and CDR2 is SYDVKM. This CDR3 is built from 12 residues. CDR3 in amino acids: CATRLGGYEQYF. CDR3 DNA sequence: TGTGCCACGCGTCTAGGGGGATACGAGCAGTACTTC.

CDR3: CASSLSQPGQENEKLFF. The DNA for the CDR3 is TGTGCCAGCAGTCTATCTCAACCGGGACAGGAAAATGAAAAACTGTTTTTT. The chain joins TRBV28 to TRBJ1-4, with TRBD1 identical over 8 bases. V trimming: 5 bases; J trimming: 5 bases; junction bases outside the gene matches: 13. The V gene's germline CDR1 is MDHEN and CDR2 SYDVKM. This CDR3 is built from 17 residues.

This clone was seen just once. The CDR3 sequence is CSVARQNTEAFF. DNA of the CDR3: TGCAGCGTTGCGAGACAGAACACTGAAGCTTTCTTT. The V call is TRBV29-1, the J call TRBJ1-1; D gene unclear. V lost 4 bases to trimming and J lost 1 base, with 7 bases between them. The CDR3 totals 12 residues. Germline values: CDR1 SQVTM, CDR2 ANQGSEA. The whole variable domain, remainder taken from reference TRBV29-1 and TRBJ1-1, is SAVISQKPSRDICQRGTSLTIQCQVDSQVTMMFWYRQQPGQSLTLIATANQGSEATYESGFVIDKFPISRPNLTFSTLTVSNMSPEDSSIYLCSVARQNTEAFFGQGTRLTVV.

This clone appeared once. Distinct nucleotide sequences in the sample also encode this CDR3. This sequence joins TRBV2 and TRBJ2-4; no definite D call. The CDR3 totals 14 residues. Germline V lookup: CDR1 SNHLY, CDR2 FYNNEI. The V end lost 3 bases, the J end lost 0 bases, and 6 bases lay between the germline ends. This CDR3 is CASSDPGAKNIQYF. In nucleotides, the CDR3 is TGTGCCAGCAGTGACCCGGGAGCCAAAAACATTCAGTACTTC.

This clone was seen only a few times. The gene calls are TRBV9 and TRBJ2-5; 7 bases match TRBD1. V lost 4 bases to trimming and J lost 3 bases; unmatched junction nucleotides: 3. The CDR3 extends over 13 amino acids. CDR1 is SGDLS and CDR2 is YYNGEE in the germline V gene. Here the CDR3 DNA reads TGTGCCAGCAGCTTCGGGACAGAAGAGACCCAGTACTTC. As protein: CASSFGTEETQYF.

The chain combines TRBV5-1 with TRBJ1-1; D is unresolved. This CDR3 has 15 amino acids. V gave up 2 bases and J gave up 0 bases, with 11 bases separating them. Germline CDR1 and CDR2: SGHRS and YFSETQ. The CDR3 loop reads CASSFGGGMNTEAFF. CDR3 DNA: TGCGCCAGCAGCTTCGGAGGAGGGATGAACACTGAAGCTTTCTTT.

J is TRBJ2-1 and V is TRBV5-6; TRBD2 might be the D (6 bases). This CDR3 is 19 amino acids long. Germline assignment: CDR1 SGHDT and CDR2 YYEEEE. Trimming cost V 5 bases and J 0 bases, with 24 bases left between them. In DNA form, the CDR3 reads TGTGCCAGCAGAAGCACGGGAGTGTCAAGTCGGGGCTCCTACAATGAGCAGTTCTTC. Its protein product is CASRSTGVSSRGSYNEQFF.

V is TRBV18 and J is TRBJ1-1; 7 bases are a match to TRBD1. The CDR3 is 17 residues long. Per the germline V gene, CDR1 is KGHSH and CDR2 is LQKENI. J lost 1 base, V lost 4 bases, and 12 bases had no gene match. In DNA, the CDR3 is TGTGCCAGCTCACGAGTGACCGGCGGGACAGCGAACACTGAAGCTTTCTTT. Protein product: CASSRVTGGTANTEAFF.

J is TRBJ2-1 and V is TRBV30; 8 bases line up with TRBD1. CDR1 and CDR2 from the germline V gene are GTSNPN and SVGIG (reference sequence). The CDR3 totals 12 residues. The J segment lost 8 bases and the V segment lost 4 bases, leaving 4 bases of the junction unmatched. The chain's CDR3 is CAWTQGAYEQFF. CDR3 in DNA: TGTGCCTGGACCCAGGGGGCCTATGAGCAGTTCTTC.

The chain combines TRBV18 with TRBJ2-4; 9 bases line up with TRBD2. Germline V gives CDR1 KGHSH, CDR2 LQKENI. The CDR3 is made up of 19 amino acids. The V gene end was trimmed by 1 base and the J gene end by 0 bases; junction bases not matched to a gene: 10. Here the CDR3 DNA reads TGTGCCAGCTCACCACAACCGACTAGCGGACTCCTAGCCAAAAACATTCAGTACTTC. Translating it yields CASSPQPTSGLLAKNIQYF.

CDR3 protein: CAISESTAYTYNEQFF. CDR3 nucleotides: TGTGCCATCAGTGAGTCAACAGCCTATACTTACAATGAGCAGTTCTTC. This chain connects TRBV10-3 to TRBJ2-1; D is unresolved. The CDR3 consists of 16 residues. The V gene lost 0 bases and the J gene lost 4 bases, with 13 bases spanning the gap. Germline V gene sequence: CDR1 ENHRY, CDR2 SYGVKD.

This rearrangement joins TRBV6-5 to TRBJ1-2; 12 bases line up with TRBD1. Germline loops: CDR1 MNHEY, CDR2 SVGAGI. This CDR3 comprises 16 residues. Trimming took 2 bases from V and 7 from J; bases not matched to a gene: 8. The CDR3 loop reads CASSYPLGQGAVGYTF. The CDR3 DNA is TGTGCCAGCAGTTACCCCCTGGGACAGGGGGCGGTTGGCTACACCTTC.